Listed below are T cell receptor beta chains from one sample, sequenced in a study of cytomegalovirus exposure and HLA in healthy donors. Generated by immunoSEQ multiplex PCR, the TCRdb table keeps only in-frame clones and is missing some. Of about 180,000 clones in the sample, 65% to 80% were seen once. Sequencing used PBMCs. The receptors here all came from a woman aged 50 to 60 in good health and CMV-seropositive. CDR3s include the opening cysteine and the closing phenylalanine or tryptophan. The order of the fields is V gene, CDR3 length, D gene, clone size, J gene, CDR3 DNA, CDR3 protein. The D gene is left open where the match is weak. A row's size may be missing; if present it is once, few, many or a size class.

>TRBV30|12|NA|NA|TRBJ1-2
TGTGCCTGGAGCCTAAGACAGACTGGCTACACCTTC
CAWSLRQTGYTF
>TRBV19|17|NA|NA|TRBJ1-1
TGTGCCAGTAGTCACCCCTCGCAACAGACAGGGAACACTGAAGCTTTCTTT
CASSHPSQQTGNTEAFF
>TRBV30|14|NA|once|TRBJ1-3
TGTGCCTGGAGCCCAATTGGCCCTGGAAACACCATATATTTT
CAWSPIGPGNTIYF
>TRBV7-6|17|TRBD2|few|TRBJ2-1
TGTGCCAGCAGCTTAGAACCGGGCGGGGGGGCATACAATGAGCAGTTCTTC
CASSLEPGGGAYNEQFF
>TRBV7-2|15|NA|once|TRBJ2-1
TGTGCCAGCAGCTCCGATAACGTCCAGGCTTGGCCTCAGCTCTTC
CASSSDNVQAWPQLF
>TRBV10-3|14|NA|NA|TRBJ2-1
TGTGCCATCAGGCGGGATGAGGGGCGGAGTGAGCAGTTCTTC
CAIRRDEGRSEQFF
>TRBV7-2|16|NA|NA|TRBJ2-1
TGTGCCAGCAGACAGTCTGACCTGAGCTCCTACAATGAGCAGTTCTTC
CASRQSDLSSYNEQFF
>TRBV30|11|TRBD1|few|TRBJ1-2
TGTGCCTGGAGTGGGACAGGGCGCTACACCTTC
CAWSGTGRYTF
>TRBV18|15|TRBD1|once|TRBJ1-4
TGTGCCAGCTCCTTACAGGGGGCGGACGGTGAAAAACTGTTTTTT
CASSLQGADGEKLFF
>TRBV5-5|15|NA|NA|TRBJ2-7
TGTGCCAGCAGCTTCTTCCTCTCCCGAGACTACGAGCAGTACTTC
CASSFFLSRDYEQYF
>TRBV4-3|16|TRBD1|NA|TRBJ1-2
TGCGCCAGCAGCCAAGAGGCCTCCACAGGGGGCTATGGCTACACCTTC
CASSQEASTGGYGYTF
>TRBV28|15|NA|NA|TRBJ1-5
TGTGCCAGCGCGTCAAACAGGGCCACTAATCAGCCCCAGCATTTT
CASASNRATNQPQHF
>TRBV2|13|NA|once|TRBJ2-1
TGTGCCAGCAGTGCTGGCAGGGCGTATGAGCAGTTCTTC
CASSAGRAYEQFF